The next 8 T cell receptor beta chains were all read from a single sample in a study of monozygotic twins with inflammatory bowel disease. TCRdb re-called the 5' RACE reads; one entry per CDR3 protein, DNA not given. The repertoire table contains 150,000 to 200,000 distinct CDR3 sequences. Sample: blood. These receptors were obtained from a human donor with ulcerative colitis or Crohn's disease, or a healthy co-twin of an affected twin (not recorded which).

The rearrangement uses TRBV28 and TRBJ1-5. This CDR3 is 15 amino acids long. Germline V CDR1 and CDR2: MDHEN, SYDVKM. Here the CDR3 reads CASLTSGVYDQPQHF.

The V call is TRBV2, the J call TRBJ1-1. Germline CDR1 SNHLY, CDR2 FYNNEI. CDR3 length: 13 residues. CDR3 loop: CASTRGENTEAFF. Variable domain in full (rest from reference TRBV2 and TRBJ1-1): EPEVTQTPSHQVTQMGQEVILRCVPISNHLYFYWYRQILGQKVEFLVSFYNNEISEKSEIFDDQFSVERPDGSNFTLKIRSTKLEDSAMYFCASTRGENTEAFFGQGTRLTVV.

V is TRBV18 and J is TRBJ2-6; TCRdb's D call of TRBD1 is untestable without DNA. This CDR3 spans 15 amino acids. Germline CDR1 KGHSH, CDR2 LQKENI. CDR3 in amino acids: CASSPGQGGANVLTF.

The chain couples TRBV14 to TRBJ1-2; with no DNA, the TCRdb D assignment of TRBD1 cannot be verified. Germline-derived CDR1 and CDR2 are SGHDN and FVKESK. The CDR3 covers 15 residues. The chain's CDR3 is CASSPRQVISYGYTF.

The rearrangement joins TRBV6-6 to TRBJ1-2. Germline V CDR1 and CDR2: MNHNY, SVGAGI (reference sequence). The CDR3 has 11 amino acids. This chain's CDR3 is CASSQDRGYTF.

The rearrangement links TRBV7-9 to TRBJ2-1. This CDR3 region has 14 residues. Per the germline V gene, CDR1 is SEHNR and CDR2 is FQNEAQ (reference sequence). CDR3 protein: CASSLEIAANEQFF.

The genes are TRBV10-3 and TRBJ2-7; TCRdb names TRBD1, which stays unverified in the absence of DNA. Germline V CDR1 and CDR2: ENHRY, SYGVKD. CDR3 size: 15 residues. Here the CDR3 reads CAITQGVASSYEQYF.

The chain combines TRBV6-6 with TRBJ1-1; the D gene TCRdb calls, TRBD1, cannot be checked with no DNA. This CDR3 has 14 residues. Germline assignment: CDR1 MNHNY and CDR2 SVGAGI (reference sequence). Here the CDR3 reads CASSQGRLNTEAFF.